One and the same sample provided the 19 T cell receptor beta chains below, sequenced in a study of T-cell reconstitution after alpha-beta-depleted transplantation in children. Preparation of the TCRbeta library was carried out with unique molecular identifiers. TCRdb itself ran the PCR reads through MiXCR, one entry per CDR3 protein. Of about 540,000 distinct CDR3 sequences in the sample, about 16% were seen once. Sample: PBMCs from the stem cell graft donor, taken from the stem cell graft. Source of these receptors: a human donor who donated a stem cell graft to a child with acute lymphoblastic leukemia.

The chain carries TRBV5-1 and TRBJ2-3, with D perhaps assigned TRBD1 or TRBD2 (5 bases each). The CDR3 length is 17 residues. Trimming took 0 bases from V and 0 from J, leaving 14 bases between them. In germline, CDR1 is SGHRS, CDR2 YFSETQ. CDR3 nucleotide sequence: TGCGCCAGCAGCTTGGTCGGGGCGAGATATAGCACAGATACGCAGTATTTT. It encodes CASSLVGARYSTDTQYF.

This clonotype appeared a few times. This CDR3 reads CASSLFGGGYGYTF. Here the CDR3 DNA reads TGTGCCAGCAGTTTATTTGGGGGCGGCTATGGCTACACCTTC. The chain links TRBV27 to TRBJ1-2, with D possibly being TRBD1 (6 bases). The V end was cut by 1 base, the J end by 4 bases, with 10 bases between. The CDR3 sequence is 14 residues long. Germline CDR1 and CDR2: MNHEY and SMNVEV (reference sequence).

This clonotype was seen a handful of times. V usage is TRBV9 and J usage is TRBJ2-5, with D perhaps TRBD2 (7 bases). This CDR3 is built from 17 residues. Trimming pared 3 bases from V and 0 bases from J, leaving 18 bases between. Germline V gene sequence: CDR1 SGDLS, CDR2 YYNGEE. CDR3 coding DNA: TGTGCCAGCAGCGGGAGGGGCGCGGGGGCCTACCAAGAGACCCAGTACTTC. This encodes CASSGRGAGAYQETQYF.

This clonotype turned up a few times. The V call is TRBV12-3 or TRBV12-4, the J call TRBJ2-1, with D unclear. The V end was cut by 1 base, the J end by 4 bases, with 14 bases between. This CDR3 contains 16 residues. CDR3 DNA: TGTGCCAGCAGTTTAGTTAGGGTCGAGGCGTACAATGAGCAGTTCTTC. Protein sequence: CASSLVRVEAYNEQFF.

This clonotype was counted a single time. The J gene is TRBJ1-4, the V gene TRBV5-2. TRBV5-2 corresponds to a pseudogene. This CDR3 has 13 amino acids. The CDR3 DNA reads TGTGCCAGCAATCGAGGAGAAAATGAAAAACTGTTTTTT. This translates into CASNRGENEKLFF.

The chain carries TRBV15 and TRBJ2-3; D is perhaps TRBD1 (6 bases). This CDR3 spans 15 amino acids. V lost 4 bases and J 6 bases, leaving 17 bases between the germline ends. Germline V gene sequence: CDR1 LNHNV, CDR2 YYDKDF (reference sequence). This chain's CDR3 is CATSTLFGQGDTQYF. CDR3 coding DNA: TGTGCCACCAGCACCCTATTCGGGCAGGGGGATACGCAGTATTTT.

The J gene is TRBJ2-1, the V gene TRBV20-1; D is ambiguous. Deletions cut 0 bases from V and 9 bases from J, with 18 bases between. This CDR3 region has 15 residues. The germline gives CDR1 DFQATT, CDR2 SNEGSKA (reference sequence). The CDR3 DNA is TGCAGTGCTAGAGATCCCCTATTTCGTCTAAGTGAGCAGTTCTTC. Translating it yields CSARDPLFRLSEQFF.

The CDR3 sequence: CASSQRDRNTEAFF. In nucleotides, the CDR3 is TGTGCCAGCAGTCAAAGGGACAGGAACACTGAAGCTTTCTTT. The chain joins TRBV12-3 or TRBV12-4 to TRBJ1-1, with 7 bases identical to TRBD1. V trimming: 5 bases; J trimming: 1 base; junction bases outside the gene matches: 4. The CDR3 is 14 residues long.

V gene TRBV20-1 combines with J gene TRBJ2-3; TRBD2 is a possible D gene (6 bases). This CDR3 comprises 12 residues. The germline V gene encodes CDR1 DFQATT and CDR2 SNEGSKA (reference sequence). Trimming cost V 1 base and J 5 bases, with 7 bases left between them. As DNA, the CDR3 is TGCAGTGCTAGAGCAGCGGGAGATACGCAGTATTTT. As protein: CSARAAGDTQYF.

In this sample, this clonotype turned up a few times. This chain joins TRBV18 and TRBJ1-5; D ambiguous. Trimming took 0 bases from V and 7 from J, leaving 13 bases between them. This CDR3 region has 15 residues. Germline loops: CDR1 KGHSH, CDR2 LQKENI. The CDR3 nucleotides are TGTGCCAGCTCACCACCGGAAGGCCCGCGCCAGCCCCAGCATTTT. The encoded protein is CASSPPEGPRQPQHF.

This clonotype has a count of ten or more. The V gene is TRBV7-9, the J gene TRBJ2-5, with 7 bases fitting TRBD2. The CDR3 has 15 residues. The junction had 5 bases not matched to a gene; V was cut back by 1 base and J by 3 bases. Germline V lookup: CDR1 SEHNR, CDR2 FQNEAQ (reference sequence). In nucleotides, the CDR3 is TGTGCCAGCAGCTTAGGCGGGAGAGGGAAAGAGACCCAGTACTTC. Protein product: CASSLGGRGKETQYF.

The chain links TRBV12-3 or TRBV12-4 to TRBJ1-6, with TRBD1 as a possible D gene (5 bases). The V gene lost 5 bases and the J gene lost 7 bases, with 12 bases spanning the gap. The CDR3 totals 14 residues. CDR3 sequence: CASSTQGGNSPLHF. The DNA for the CDR3 is TGTGCCAGCAGTACGCAGGGAGGAAATTCACCCCTCCACTTT.

The chain recombines TRBV20-1 with TRBJ1-5; D not resolved. The CDR3 contains 12 residues. CDR1 is DFQATT and CDR2 is SNEGSKA in the germline V gene (reference sequence). V was trimmed by 5 bases and J by 1 base, leaving 6 bases between them. The CDR3 DNA follows: TGCAGTGCTGTCCGGAGCAATCAGCCCCAGCATTTT. This translates into CSAVRSNQPQHF.

This clonotype was counted between two and nine times. The V and J genes are TRBV19 and TRBJ1-1, with TRBD1 as a possible D gene (5 bases). V was trimmed by 10 bases and J by 0 bases, leaving 12 bases between them. This CDR3 contains 13 residues. Germline V gene data show CDR1 as LNHDA and CDR2 as SQIVND (reference sequence). The CDR3 DNA sequence: TGTGCCACCCGTTGGGGGTTGAACACTGAAGCTTTCTTT. Residues: CATRWGLNTEAFF.

This chain joins TRBV2 and TRBJ2-4, with TRBD2 identical over 12 bases. The CDR3 has 17 amino acids. The J segment lost 0 bases and the V segment lost 4 bases, leaving 4 bases of the junction unmatched. The germline V gene has CDR1 SNHLY and CDR2 FYNNEI. CDR3 DNA sequence: TGTGCCAGCAGTGTGCCGGGACTAGCGGGAGCCAAAAACATTCAGTACTTC. This translates into CASSVPGLAGAKNIQYF.

This clonotype has just a few counts. The V call is TRBV3-1, the J call TRBJ2-7, with D maybe TRBD1 (7 bases). Germline V lookup: CDR1 LGHDT, CDR2 YNNKEL (reference sequence). The CDR3 sequence is 15 residues long. Trimming pared 5 bases from V and 3 bases from J, leaving 17 bases between. The CDR3 here is CASSDRDWGFYEQYF. As DNA, the CDR3 is TGTGCCAGCAGCGACAGGGACTGGGGGTTCTACGAGCAGTACTTC.

V and J are TRBV13 and TRBJ1-1, with unresolved D. The germline gives CDR1 PRHDT, CDR2 FYEKMQ (reference sequence). V was cut by 8 bases and J by 1 base, with 11 bases left in between. The CDR3 spans 13 residues. In DNA form, the CDR3 reads TGTGCCAGCTGTTTAGGCCAGAACACTGAAGCTTTCTTT. Translation gives CASCLGQNTEAFF.

This chain joins TRBV6-1 and TRBJ1-1, with TRBD1 matching 10 bases. Germline CDR1 and CDR2: MNHNS and SASEGT. This CDR3 comprises 15 residues. With V trimmed by 6 bases and J by 4 bases, 8 bases remained unmatched. Written as DNA, the CDR3 is TGTGCCAGCAGAAAAACCCGGGACAGGGGCACTGAAGCTTTCTTT. This translates into CASRKTRDRGTEAFF.

V is TRBV4-1 and J is TRBJ1-4; no clear D. Germline V CDR1 and CDR2: MGHRA, YSYEKL. Trimming pared 1 base from V and 7 bases from J, leaving 13 bases between. This CDR3 is built from 15 residues. The CDR3 DNA reads as TGCGCCAGCAGCCAAGTGGGAACAAATACTGAAAAACTGTTTTTT. Amino acids: CASSQVGTNTEKLFF.